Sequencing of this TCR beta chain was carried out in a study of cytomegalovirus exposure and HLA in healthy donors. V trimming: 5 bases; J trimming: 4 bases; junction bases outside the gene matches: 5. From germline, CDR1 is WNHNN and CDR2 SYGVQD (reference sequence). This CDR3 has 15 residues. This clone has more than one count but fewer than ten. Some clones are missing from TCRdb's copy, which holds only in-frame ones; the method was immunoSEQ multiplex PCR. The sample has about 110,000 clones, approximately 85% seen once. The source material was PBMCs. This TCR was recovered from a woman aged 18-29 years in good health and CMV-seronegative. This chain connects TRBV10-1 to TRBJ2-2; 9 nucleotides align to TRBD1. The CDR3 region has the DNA TGCGCCAGCAGTCGAACAGGGGGCATCACCGGGGAGCTGTTTTTT. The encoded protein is CASSRTGGITGELFF.